The subject of this entry is one TCR beta chain. The antigen remains unidentified. Between the trimmed V and J ends, which lost 0 bases and 0 bases, there was a span of 12 bases. From germline, CDR1 is SGHTA and CDR2 FQGTGA. The CDR3 sequence is 17 residues long. Generated by immunoSEQ multiplex PCR, the TCRdb table keeps only in-frame clones and is missing some. The sample lists some 110,000 clones; around 91% were seen once. The data derive from a study of T cell responses to AZD1222 COVID-19 vaccine. Whole-study results and caveats: Clonal diversity was possibly underestimated; the donors were predominantly white British and more often female. Once two AZD1222 doses were given, Spike-specific TCR breadth and depth went up. The repertoires were collected only after the peak T cell response.

This chain links TRBV7-3 with TRBJ2-1; D is possibly TRBD1 (6 bases). The clonotype was recovered from an adult who received the AZD1222 COVID-19 vaccine. The specimen comprised peripheral blood, sampled 28 days after the second AZD1222 dose. CDR3 nucleotide sequence: TGTGCCAGCAGCTTAACCCCTAGGGGGTACTCCTACAATGAGCAGTTCTTC. Translated: CASSLTPRGYSYNEQFF.